This T cell receptor beta chain emerged from a study of memory B cells and T cells in multiple sclerosis. Assay: immunoSEQ multiplex PCR; the TCRdb copy retains only in-frame clones and omits some. The table has 25,000 to 35,000 clones, more than 70% seen once; the top ten hold under 3.5%. This CDR3 spans 15 amino acids. V lost 5 bases, J lost 1 base, and 6 bases stayed unmatched. Per the germline V gene, CDR1 is SGHTA and CDR2 is FQGNSA. Stimulus-free culture yielded autoproliferating CFSE-dim and non-proliferating CFSE-high T cells, each sequenced separately. Pooled replicate wells came from approximately 51 million CFSE-labeled PBMCs cultured approximately seven days without stimulus. Without exogenous stimuli, roughly 0.5 uM CFSE-labeled PBMCs were cultured serum-free. Note on this clone: Its specificity is unknown.

The source material was PBMCs from blood kept in culture. This chain links TRBV7-2 with TRBJ1-1; 8 bases fit TRBD1. The receptor comes from a human donor with multiple sclerosis. The CDR3 protein is CASSLWTGRNTEAFF. CDR3 DNA: TGTGCCAGCAGCCTATGGACAGGGCGGAACACTGAAGCTTTCTTT.